This TCR beta chain was identified during a study of STAT5B mutations in CD4+ large granular lymphocyte leukemia. Study results and caveats: Compared with healthy controls (2/35), patient top clones favored TRBV06 (8/27). Without putative leukemic clones, patient CD4-sorted repertoires remained more clonal than healthy CD4+ repertoires.

The CDR3 extends over 16 amino acids. Germline CDR1 and CDR2: SGHRS and YFSETQ. With V trimmed by 0 bases and J by 6 bases, 11 bases remained unmatched. Control samples were healthy donors' buffy coats. This clone turned up a few times. What it binds is not known. Sequencing was at survey level. The method was immunoSEQ multiplex PCR; TCRdb's version includes in-frame clones alone and lacks a portion of them. The table has some 40,000 clones, about 86% seen once. This clonotype was sampled from a human donor in good health. The chain has TRBV5-1 and TRBJ1-2, with 7 bases lining up with TRBD1. The source material was CD4+ T cells from blood buffy coats. CDR3 coding DNA: TGCGCCAGCAGCTTGGCCTATTCCAGGGGGTATGATGGCTACACCTTC. It codes for CASSLAYSRGYDGYTF.